One and the same sample provided the 18 T cell receptor beta chains below, sequenced in a study of control samples from healthy donors and cancer patients. Sequencing was performed with immunoSEQ multiplex PCR; in TCRdb, only in-frame clones are kept and a portion is missing. This sample has about 140,000 clones, with around 88% found just once. Sequenced sample: blood. These receptors were collected from a man between 18 and 29 years old in good health.

This clone was seen just once. The chain couples TRBV28 to TRBJ1-6; no clear D. CDR1 is MDHEN, CDR2 SYDVKM, per germline. The CDR3 runs 13 residues. Trimming took off 6 bases at V and 8 bases at J, with 11 bases between the two ends. Written as DNA, the CDR3 is TGTGCCAGCAGGGTAGTTTGGGATTCACCCCTCCACTTT. Translated, it gives CASRVVWDSPLHF.

This clone was picked up one time. The rearrangement links TRBV19 to TRBJ2-5; D might be TRBD2 (7 bases). V lost 6 bases, J lost 5 bases, and 25 bases lay in between. Germline CDR1 LNHDA, CDR2 SQIVND (reference sequence). The CDR3 totals 17 residues. The CDR3 loop reads CASRLLHLGGAQETQYF. The CDR3, as DNA: TGTGCCAGTAGGCTACTACACCTAGGGGGGGCTCAGGAGACCCAGTACTTC. Combining the CDR3 with reference TRBV19 and TRBJ2-5 gives the whole variable domain DGGITQSPKYLFRKEGQNVTLSCEQNLNHDAMYWYRQDPGQGLRLIYYSQIVNDFQKGDIAEGYSVSREKKESFPLTVTSAQKNPTAFYLCASRLLHLGGAQETQYFGPGTRLLVL.

As regards this clone: Other nucleotide sequences from this sample produce the same CDR3. V usage is TRBV4-3 and J usage is TRBJ1-1; no clear D gene. The CDR3 totals 14 residues. Germline CDR1 LGHNA, CDR2 YSLEER. The V and J ends lost 0 bases and 1 base respectively, with 6 bases between them. This chain's CDR3 is CASSQDTGNTEAFF. CDR3 sequence (DNA): TGCGCCAGCAGCCAAGACACGGGGAACACTGAAGCTTTCTTT.

This clone was seen a few times. The rearrangement uses TRBV7-2 and TRBJ2-7, with TRBD1 matching over 11 bases. Trimming cost V 0 bases and J 0 bases; bases outside gene matches: 1. There are 16 residues in the CDR3. Germline lookup yields CDR1 SGHTA and CDR2 FQGNSA. CDR3 nucleotides: TGTGCCAGCAGCTTAGCCGGGACAGGGGGCTCCTACGAGCAGTACTTC. Encoded protein: CASSLAGTGGSYEQYF. Together with reference TRBV7-2 and TRBJ2-7, the CDR3 gives the full variable domain: GAGVSQSPSNKVTEKGKDVELRCDPISGHTALYWYRQSLGQGLEFLIYFQGNSAPDKSGLPSDRFSAERTGGSVSTLTIQRTQQEDSAVYLCASSLAGTGGSYEQYFGPGTRLTVT.

The V and J genes are TRBV19 and TRBJ1-5; TRBD1 might be the D (5 bases). There are 16 residues in the CDR3. V shed 6 bases and J shed 4 bases, with 19 bases lying between them. The germline V gene has CDR1 LNHDA and CDR2 SQIVND (reference sequence). CDR3 loop: CASSQTEGWENQPQHF. In DNA, the CDR3 is TGTGCCAGTAGCCAAACGGAGGGGTGGGAGAATCAGCCCCAGCATTTT.

The chain recombines TRBV2 with TRBJ2-3, with 8 nucleotides matching TRBD2. The germline V gene has CDR1 SNHLY and CDR2 FYNNEI. The CDR3 covers 16 residues. V was pared by 0 bases and J by 4 bases, with 6 bases of the junction left unmatched. CDR3 protein: CASSEANGGASDTQYF. The CDR3 DNA reads TGTGCCAGCAGTGAAGCGAACGGGGGGGCCTCAGATACGCAGTATTTT.

This chain connects TRBV28 to TRBJ1-5; TRBD1 is a possible D gene (6 bases). V was shortened by 7 bases and J by 0 bases, with 13 bases between the two germline ends. The germline gives CDR1 MDHEN, CDR2 SYDVKM. The CDR3 is 15 amino acids. Here the CDR3 reads CASTGGGISNQPQHF. CDR3 nucleotides: TGTGCCAGCACCGGAGGGGGGATTAGCAATCAGCCCCAGCATTTT. The full variable domain, completed using reference TRBV28 and TRBJ1-5, is DVKVTQSSRYLVKRTGEKVFLECVQDMDHENMFWYRQDPGLGLRLIYFSYDVKMKEKGDIPEGYSVSREKKERFSLILESASTNQTSMYLCASTGGGISNQPQHFGDGTRLSIL.

This chain uses TRBV7-9 with TRBJ2-2; the D is unclear. From germline, CDR1 is SEHNR and CDR2 FQNEAQ (reference sequence). The CDR3 has 13 amino acids. With 7 bases removed from V and 7 bases from J, the gap between germline ends came to 13 bases. The CDR3 protein is CASIQGYNGELFF. In DNA, the CDR3 is TGTGCCAGCATACAAGGCTATAACGGGGAGCTGTTTTTT.

The chain joins TRBV7-8 to TRBJ1-2; possible D gene TRBD1, 5 bases. The germline CDR1 and CDR2 sequences are SGHVS and FQNEAQ. V was trimmed by 5 bases and J by 2 bases, leaving 9 bases between them. The CDR3 has 13 residues. CDR3 nucleotide sequence: TGTGCCAGCAGCCAATCAGGGAACTATGGCTACACCTTC. Amino acids: CASSQSGNYGYTF.

The rearrangement links TRBV30 to TRBJ2-4, with 9 bases that match TRBD1. Looked up from germline, CDR1 is GTSNPN and CDR2 is SVGIG (reference sequence). Trimming took 5 bases from V and 2 from J; bases not matched to a gene: 16. The CDR3 sequence is 18 residues long. CDR3 bases: TGTGCCTGGGAGGGGGGGACCGGGACAGGGATATCCAAAAACATTCAGTACTTC. This translates into CAWEGGTGTGISKNIQYF.

With regard to this clone: The sample carries other DNA sequences with the same CDR3. This chain connects TRBV2 to TRBJ2-7; 8 bases fit TRBD1. The CDR3 is 15 amino acids. Germline CDR1 is SNHLY and CDR2 is FYNNEI. The J segment lost 5 bases and the V segment lost 8 bases, leaving 14 bases of the junction unmatched. The chain's CDR3 is CASPGLGQGVNEQYF. In nucleotides, the CDR3 is TGTGCCAGCCCCGGCCTAGGACAGGGCGTAAACGAGCAGTACTTC.

The CDR3 region has the DNA TGCGCCAGCAGCTTGGTGTCTAAGGGCGGCGGGGAGCTGTTTTTT. Translation gives CASSLVSKGGGELFF. This chain uses TRBV5-1 with TRBJ2-2; D is ambiguous. V lost 0 bases and J 7 bases, leaving 13 bases between the germline ends. Germline lookup yields CDR1 SGHRS and CDR2 YFSETQ. This CDR3 comprises 15 residues.

The chain combines TRBV4-3 with TRBJ1-6; no clear D gene. The length of the CDR3 is 15 residues. From germline, CDR1 is LGHNA and CDR2 YSLEER. V lost 4 bases to trimming and J lost 5 bases, with 12 bases between them. The CDR3 reads CASSLLPANNSPLHF. The CDR3 DNA follows: TGCGCCAGCAGCCTCCTGCCAGCTAATAATTCACCCCTCCACTTT.

This chain joins TRBV9 and TRBJ2-7, with 9 nucleotides matching TRBD2. This CDR3 comprises 15 residues. V trimming: 0 bases; J trimming: 7 bases; junction bases outside the gene matches: 8. Germline V gene data show CDR1 as SGDLS and CDR2 as YYNGEE. The CDR3 region is CASSVEGGGAREQYF. CDR3 DNA sequence: TGTGCCAGCAGCGTAGAAGGCGGGGGGGCGCGGGAGCAGTACTTC.

The chain has TRBV5-4 and TRBJ2-5; tentative D call: TRBD2 (6 bases). V lost 2 bases to trimming and J lost 3 bases, with 11 bases between them. The CDR3 length is 14 residues. Germline CDR1 SGHNT, CDR2 YYREEE (reference sequence). The CDR3 DNA follows: TGTGCCAGCAGCTTTTGGGGAGGTGAAGAGACCCAGTACTTC. Amino acids: CASSFWGGEETQYF.

The V and J genes are TRBV7-2 and TRBJ2-7; a possible D gene is TRBD1 (6 bases). Trimming took 5 bases from V and 4 from J, leaving 15 bases between them. CDR3 length: 14 amino acids. Germline CDR1 reads SGHTA; CDR2 reads FQGNSA. CDR3 amino acids: CASSGAGELYEQYF. In DNA, the CDR3 is TGTGCCAGCAGCGGAGCAGGGGAGCTGTACGAGCAGTACTTC. The full variable domain, in which reference TRBV7-2 and TRBJ2-7 provide the parts outside the CDR3, is GAGVSQSPSNKVTEKGKDVELRCDPISGHTALYWYRQSLGQGLEFLIYFQGNSAPDKSGLPSDRFSAERTGGSVSTLTIQRTQQEDSAVYLCASSGAGELYEQYFGPGTRLTVT.

Only a few counts were recorded for this clone. The chain recombines TRBV11-2 with TRBJ2-1, with unresolved D. The CDR3 is 13 amino acids. Per the germline V gene, CDR1 is SGHAT and CDR2 is FQNNGV. Trimming cost V 2 bases and J 8 bases, with 10 bases left between them. The CDR3 region has the DNA TGTGCCAGCAGCTTATCCCCCCGAGATGAGCAGTTCTTC. Translation: CASSLSPRDEQFF.

The chain links TRBV4-3 to TRBJ2-1; 7 bases are a match to TRBD2. After removal of 3 bases from V and 3 bases from J, the junction contained 11 bases not matched to a gene. Per the germline V gene, CDR1 is LGHNA and CDR2 is YSLEER. The length of the CDR3 is 17 residues. The CDR3 is CASSQGGVPPLYNEQFF. As DNA, the CDR3 is TGCGCCAGCAGCCAGGGGGGGGTCCCTCCCCTCTACAATGAGCAGTTCTTC.